This T cell receptor (beta chain) was profiled in a study of cytomegalovirus exposure and HLA in healthy donors. A remark on this clone: Its antigen remains unidentified.

Findings of the study overall: TCR clusters originating in the first cohort tended to co-occur in the roughly 130 validation repertoires, according to a later analysis. Reports described diagnosis of cytomegalovirus status by the classifier as highly specific and sensitive.

TCRdb's table, derived via immunoSEQ multiplex PCR, lists solely in-frame clones and lacks some. This sample yields 300,000 to 450,000 clones, of which 86% are seen a single time; 0.65% to 0.95% belongs to the top ten. The CDR3 loop spans 13 amino acids. Trimming took off 3 bases at V and 6 bases at J, with 12 bases between the two ends. Germline V gene sequence: CDR1 MNHNS, CDR2 SASEGT. V gene TRBV6-1 combines with J gene TRBJ2-7; a possible D gene is TRBD2 (5 bases). The receptor comes from a woman between 18 and 29 years old in good health and CMV-seronegative. The sample was PBMCs. CDR3 sequence reads: CASSDGLAREQYF. The CDR3 DNA sequence: TGTGCCAGCAGTGATGGGCTAGCACGCGAGCAGTACTTC.